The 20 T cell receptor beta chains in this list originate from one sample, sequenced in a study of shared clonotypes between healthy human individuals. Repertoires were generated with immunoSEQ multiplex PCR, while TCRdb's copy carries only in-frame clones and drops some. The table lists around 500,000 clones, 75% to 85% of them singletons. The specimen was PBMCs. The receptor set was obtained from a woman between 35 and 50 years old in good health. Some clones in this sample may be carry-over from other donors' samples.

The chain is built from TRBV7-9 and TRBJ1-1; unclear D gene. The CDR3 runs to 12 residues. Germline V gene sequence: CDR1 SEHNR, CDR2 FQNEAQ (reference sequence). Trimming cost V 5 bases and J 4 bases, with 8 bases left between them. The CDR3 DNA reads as TGTGCCAGCAGCGTCCAGGTCACTGAAGCTTTCTTT. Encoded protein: CASSVQVTEAFF. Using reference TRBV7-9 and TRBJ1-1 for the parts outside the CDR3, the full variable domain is DTGVSQNPRHKITKRGQNVTFRCDPISEHNRLYWYRQTLGQGPEFLTYFQNEAQLEKSRLLSDRFSAERPKGSFSTLEIQRTEQGDSAMYLCASSVQVTEAFFGQGTRLTVV.

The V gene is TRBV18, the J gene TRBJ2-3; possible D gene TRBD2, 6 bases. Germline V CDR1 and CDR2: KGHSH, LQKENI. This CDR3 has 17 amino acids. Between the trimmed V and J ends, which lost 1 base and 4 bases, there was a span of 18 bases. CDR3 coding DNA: TGTGCCAGCTCACCACGATTTATCGGGAGATCAGCAGATACGCAGTATTTT. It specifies CASSPRFIGRSADTQYF. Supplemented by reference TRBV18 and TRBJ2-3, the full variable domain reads NAGVMQNPRHLVRRRGQEARLRCSPMKGHSHVYWYRQLPEEGLKFMVYLQKENIIDESGMPKERFSAEFPKEGPSILRIQQVVRGDSAAYFCASSPRFIGRSADTQYFGPGTRLTVL.

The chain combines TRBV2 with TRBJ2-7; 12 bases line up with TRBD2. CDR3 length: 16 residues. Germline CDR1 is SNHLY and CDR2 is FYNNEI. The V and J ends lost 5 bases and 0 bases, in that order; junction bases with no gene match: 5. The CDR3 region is CASSISTSGSSYEQYF. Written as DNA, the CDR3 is TGTGCCAGCAGTATATCGACTAGCGGGAGCTCCTACGAGCAGTACTTC.

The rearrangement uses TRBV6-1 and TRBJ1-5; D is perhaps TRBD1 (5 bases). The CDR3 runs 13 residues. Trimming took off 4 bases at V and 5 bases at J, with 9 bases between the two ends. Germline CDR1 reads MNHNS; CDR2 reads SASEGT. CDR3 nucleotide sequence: TGTGCCAGCAGTGCCCAGGGAGATCAGCCCCAGCATTTT. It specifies CASSAQGDQPQHF.

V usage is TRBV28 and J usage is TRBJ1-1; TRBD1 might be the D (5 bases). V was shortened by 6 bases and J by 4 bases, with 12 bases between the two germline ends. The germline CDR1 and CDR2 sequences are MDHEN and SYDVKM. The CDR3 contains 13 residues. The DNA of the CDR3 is TGTGCCAGCAGCCACAGGCCGGGCACTGAAGCTTTCTTT. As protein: CASSHRPGTEAFF.

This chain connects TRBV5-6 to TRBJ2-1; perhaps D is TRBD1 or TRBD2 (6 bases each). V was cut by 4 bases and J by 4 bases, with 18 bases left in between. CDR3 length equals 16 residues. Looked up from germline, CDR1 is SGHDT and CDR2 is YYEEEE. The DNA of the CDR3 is TGTGCCAGCAGCAGGGGGGTCGAGTCCGGATACAATGAGCAGTTCTTC. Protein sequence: CASSRGVESGYNEQFF.

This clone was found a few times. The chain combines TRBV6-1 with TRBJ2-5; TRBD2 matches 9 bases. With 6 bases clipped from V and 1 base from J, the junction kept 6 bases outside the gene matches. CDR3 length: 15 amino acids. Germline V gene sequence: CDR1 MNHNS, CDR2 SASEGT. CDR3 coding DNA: TGTGCCAGCAGACCAGCTAGCGGGGCCCAAGAGACCCAGTACTTC. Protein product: CASRPASGAQETQYF.

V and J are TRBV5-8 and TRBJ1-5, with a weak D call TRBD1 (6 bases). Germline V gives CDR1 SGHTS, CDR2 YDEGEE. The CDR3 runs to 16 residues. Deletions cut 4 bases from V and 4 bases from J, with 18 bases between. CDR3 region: CASSPITGFGNQPQHF. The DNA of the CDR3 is TGTGCCAGCAGCCCGATAACAGGGTTTGGAAATCAGCCCCAGCATTTT.

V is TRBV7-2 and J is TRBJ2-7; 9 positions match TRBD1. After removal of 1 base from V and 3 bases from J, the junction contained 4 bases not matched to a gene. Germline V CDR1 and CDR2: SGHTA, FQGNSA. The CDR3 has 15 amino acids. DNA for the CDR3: TGTGCCAGCAGCTTAGTGGGACAGGGAAACTACGAGCAGTACTTC. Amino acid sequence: CASSLVGQGNYEQYF.

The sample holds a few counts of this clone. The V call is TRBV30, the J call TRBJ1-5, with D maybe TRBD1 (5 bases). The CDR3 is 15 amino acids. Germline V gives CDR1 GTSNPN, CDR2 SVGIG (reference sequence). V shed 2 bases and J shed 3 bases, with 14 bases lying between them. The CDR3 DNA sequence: TGTGCCTGGAGTATCCCAACAGGCTACAATCAGCCCCAGCATTTT. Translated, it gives CAWSIPTGYNQPQHF. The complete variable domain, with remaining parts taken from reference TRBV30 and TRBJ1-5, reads SQTIHQWPATLVQPVGSPLSLECTVEGTSNPNLYWYRQAAGRGLQLLFYSVGIGQISSEVPQNLSASRPQDRQFILSSKKLLLSDSGFYLCAWSIPTGYNQPQHFGDGTRLSIL.

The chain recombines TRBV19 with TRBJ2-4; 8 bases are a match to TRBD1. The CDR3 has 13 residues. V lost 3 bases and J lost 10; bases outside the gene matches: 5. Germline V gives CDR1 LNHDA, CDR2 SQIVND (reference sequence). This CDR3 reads CASSITGGRIQYF. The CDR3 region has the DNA TGTGCCAGTAGTATTACAGGGGGAAGGATTCAGTACTTC.

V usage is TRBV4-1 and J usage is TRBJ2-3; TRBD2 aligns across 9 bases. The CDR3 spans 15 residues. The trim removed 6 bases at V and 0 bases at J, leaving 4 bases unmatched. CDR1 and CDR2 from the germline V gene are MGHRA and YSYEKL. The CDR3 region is CASSRLAESTDTQYF. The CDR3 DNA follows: TGCGCCAGCAGTCGACTAGCGGAGAGCACAGATACGCAGTATTTT.

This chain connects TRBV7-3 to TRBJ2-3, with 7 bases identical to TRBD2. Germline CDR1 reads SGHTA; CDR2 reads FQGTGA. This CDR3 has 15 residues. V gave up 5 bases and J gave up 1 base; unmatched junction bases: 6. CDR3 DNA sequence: TGTGCCAGCAGCGCCAGCGGGAAACGCACAGATACGCAGTATTTT. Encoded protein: CASSASGKRTDTQYF.

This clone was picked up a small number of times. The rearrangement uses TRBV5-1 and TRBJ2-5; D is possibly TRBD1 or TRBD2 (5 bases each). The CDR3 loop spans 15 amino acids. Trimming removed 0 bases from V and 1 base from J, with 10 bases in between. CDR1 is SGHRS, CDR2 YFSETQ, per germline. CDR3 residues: CASSLGGTAQETQYF. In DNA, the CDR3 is TGCGCCAGCAGCTTGGGAGGGACGGCCCAAGAGACCCAGTACTTC.

Written as DNA, the CDR3 is TGTGCCAGCTCGGAACAGGGGGCAACAGATACGCAGTATTTT. Amino acid sequence: CASSEQGATDTQYF. The gene calls are TRBV18 and TRBJ2-3, with 9 bases matching TRBD1. The trim removed 6 bases at V and 3 bases at J, leaving 4 bases unmatched. The CDR3 has 14 residues. Germline CDR1 is KGHSH and CDR2 is LQKENI.

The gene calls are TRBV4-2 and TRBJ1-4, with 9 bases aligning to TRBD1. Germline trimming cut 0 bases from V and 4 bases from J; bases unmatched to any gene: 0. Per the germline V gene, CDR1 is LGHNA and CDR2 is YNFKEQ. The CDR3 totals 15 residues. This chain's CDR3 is CASSQEGQGNEKLFF. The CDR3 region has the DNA TGTGCCAGCAGCCAAGAGGGACAGGGTAATGAAAAACTGTTTTTT.

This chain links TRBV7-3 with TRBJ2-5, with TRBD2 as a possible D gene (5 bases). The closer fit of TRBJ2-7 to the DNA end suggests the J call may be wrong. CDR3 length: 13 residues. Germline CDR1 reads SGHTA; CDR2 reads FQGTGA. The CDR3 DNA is TGTGCCAGCAGCTTAACCGGAGGCTACGAGCAGTACTTC. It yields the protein CASSLTGGYEQYF.

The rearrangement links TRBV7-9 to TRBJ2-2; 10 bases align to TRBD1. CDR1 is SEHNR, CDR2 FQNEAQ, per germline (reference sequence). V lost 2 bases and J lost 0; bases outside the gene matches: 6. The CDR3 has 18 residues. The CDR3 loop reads CASSLRPGTGANTGELFF. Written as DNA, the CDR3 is TGTGCCAGCAGCTTAAGACCCGGGACAGGGGCGAACACCGGGGAGCTGTTTTTT.

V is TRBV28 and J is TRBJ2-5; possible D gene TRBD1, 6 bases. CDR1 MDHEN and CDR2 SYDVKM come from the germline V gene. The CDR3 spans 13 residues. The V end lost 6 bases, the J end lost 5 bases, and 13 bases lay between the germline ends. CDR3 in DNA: TGTGCCAGCAGACCTTACAGGGAGGAGACCCAGTACTTC. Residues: CASRPYREETQYF. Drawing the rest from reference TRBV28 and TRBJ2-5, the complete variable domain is DVKVTQSSRYLVKRTGEKVFLECVQDMDHENMFWYRQDPGLGLRLIYFSYDVKMKEKGDIPEGYSVSREKKERFSLILESASTNQTSMYLCASRPYREETQYFGPGTRLLVL.

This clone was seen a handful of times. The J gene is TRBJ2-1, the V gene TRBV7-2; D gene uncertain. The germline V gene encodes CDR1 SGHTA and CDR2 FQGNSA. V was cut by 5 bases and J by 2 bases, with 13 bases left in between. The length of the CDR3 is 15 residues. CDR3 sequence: CASSPFEGPYNEQFF. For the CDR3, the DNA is TGTGCCAGCAGCCCCTTCGAAGGCCCCTACAATGAGCAGTTCTTC.